The clone carrying this TCR beta chain occurred a few times. This specimen comes from a study of blood T cells in healthy people across ages. Alongside a J-beta primer mix, a sample-barcoded 5' primer served in a second PCR lasting about 6 to 11 cycles. TCRdb fed the 5' RACE reads into MiXCR, producing one record per CDR3 protein. The data contain roughly 1.9 million distinct CDR3 sequences, about two fifths of them seen just once; the ten biggest clones take up 20% to 25%. The sample was blood. This receptor was identified in a human donor in good health.

The CDR3 DNA reads as TGCGCCAGCAGCCCAATTGGGCGACCCTACGAGCAGTACTTC. It yields the protein CASSPIGRPYEQYF. The chain has TRBV5-1 and TRBJ2-7; D gene uncertain. The germline V and J ends were trimmed by 4 bases and 2 bases, with 13 bases remaining between them. The CDR3 is 14 residues long. Germline CDR1 SGHRS, CDR2 YFSETQ.